This T cell receptor (beta chain) emerged from a study of blood T cell repertoires in COVID-19. The CDR3 sequence is 15 residues long. Trimming removed 1 base at V and 6 bases at J, with 14 bases between. In germline, CDR1 is LNHDA, CDR2 SQIVND (reference sequence). Original processing methods: By means of reference gene primer amplification, nucleated cell counts were estimated. Sequencing was performed with immunoSEQ multiplex PCR; in TCRdb, only in-frame clones are kept and a portion is missing. Clonal size and the V and J genes are those of that table, whereas D and trimming came from the DNA. The table shows about 130,000 clones, with roughly three quarters occurring only once.

This chain links TRBV19 with TRBJ2-3; D is perhaps TRBD1 (5 bases). This receptor was taken from a woman in her sixties or seventies with COVID-19, enrolled during active disease. The sequenced sample consisted of peripheral blood. In DNA, the CDR3 is TGTGCCAGTAGTATAGGGGGCCAGCGTCGGGATACGCAGTATTTT. Its protein is CASSIGGQRRDTQYF.